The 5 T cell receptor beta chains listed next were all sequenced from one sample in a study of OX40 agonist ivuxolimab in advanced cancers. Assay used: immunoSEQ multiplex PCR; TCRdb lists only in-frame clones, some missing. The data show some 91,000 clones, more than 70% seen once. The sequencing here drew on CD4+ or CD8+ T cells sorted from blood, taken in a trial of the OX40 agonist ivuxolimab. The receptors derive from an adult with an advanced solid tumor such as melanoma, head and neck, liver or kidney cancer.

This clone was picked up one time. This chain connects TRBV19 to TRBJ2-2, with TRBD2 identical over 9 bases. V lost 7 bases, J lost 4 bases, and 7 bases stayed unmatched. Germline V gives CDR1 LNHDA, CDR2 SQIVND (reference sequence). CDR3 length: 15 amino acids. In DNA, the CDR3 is TGTGCCAGTAAGTTAGCGGGAGATGGCACCGGGGAGCTGTTTTTT. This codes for CASKLAGDGTGELFF.

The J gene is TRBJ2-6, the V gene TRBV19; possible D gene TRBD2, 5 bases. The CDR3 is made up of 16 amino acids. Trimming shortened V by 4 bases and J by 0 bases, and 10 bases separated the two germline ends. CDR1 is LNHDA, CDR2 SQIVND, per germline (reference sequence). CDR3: CASSSGFGSGANVLTF. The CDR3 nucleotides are TGTGCCAGTAGTAGCGGGTTTGGCTCTGGGGCCAACGTCCTGACTTTC.

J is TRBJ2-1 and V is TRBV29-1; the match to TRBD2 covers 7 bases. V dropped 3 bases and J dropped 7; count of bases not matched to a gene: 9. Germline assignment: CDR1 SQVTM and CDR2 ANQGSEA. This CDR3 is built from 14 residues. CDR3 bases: TGCAGCGTTGAGGGTTTTTCGGGAGGAAATGAGCAGTTCTTC. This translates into CSVEGFSGGNEQFF.

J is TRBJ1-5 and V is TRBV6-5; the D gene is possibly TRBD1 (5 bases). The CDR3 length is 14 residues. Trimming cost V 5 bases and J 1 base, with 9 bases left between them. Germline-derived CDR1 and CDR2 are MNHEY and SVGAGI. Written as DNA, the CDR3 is TGTGCCAGCAGTGCCGACAGCAGCAATCAGCCCCAGCATTTT. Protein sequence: CASSADSSNQPQHF.

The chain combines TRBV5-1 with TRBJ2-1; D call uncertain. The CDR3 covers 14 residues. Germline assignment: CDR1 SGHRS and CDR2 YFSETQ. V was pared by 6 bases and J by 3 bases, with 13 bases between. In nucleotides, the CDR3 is TGCGCCAGCACCCCCGCCACAAGCTACAATGAGCAGTTCTTC. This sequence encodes CASTPATSYNEQFF.